This entry lists 9 T cell receptor beta chains sequenced from one sample in a study of blood T cell repertoires in COVID-19. Measured with immunoSEQ multiplex PCR; TCRdb has only the in-frame clones, and not every one. In the table there are some 330,000 clones, approximately 88% of which are singletons. The sample was PBMCs or T cells enriched from blood (not recorded which). The receptors derive from a man aged 30 to 45 who had recovered from COVID-19.

The chain combines TRBV10-2 with TRBJ2-7, with 7 bases identical to TRBD1. V lost 4 bases, J lost 1 base, and 1 base stayed unmatched. The CDR3 is 13 residues long. The germline V gene has CDR1 WSHSY and CDR2 SAAADI. CDR3 sequence reads: CASSVGQSYEQYF. The CDR3 region has the DNA TGCGCCAGCAGTGTGGGACAGTCCTACGAGCAGTACTTC.

This chain uses TRBV28 with TRBJ1-1; no firm D call. The CDR3 sequence is 13 residues long. V was trimmed by 6 bases and J by 0 bases, leaving 8 bases between them. CDR1 is MDHEN, CDR2 SYDVKM, per germline. CDR3 DNA: TGTGCCAGCAGAGGGAGCATGAACACTGAAGCTTTCTTT. Translated, it gives CASRGSMNTEAFF.

The chain employs TRBV7-6 and TRBJ2-7; 10 bases line up with TRBD1. CDR1 is SGHVS and CDR2 is FNYEAQ in the germline V gene. The CDR3 is made up of 14 amino acids. With V trimmed by 5 bases and J by 7 bases, 8 bases remained unmatched. The CDR3 DNA sequence: TGTGCCAGCAGCCCATCGACAGGGGGCGATGAGCAGTACTTC. Protein: CASSPSTGGDEQYF.

This clone has more than one count but fewer than ten. V is TRBV6-1 and J is TRBJ1-2; TRBD1 is a possible D gene (6 bases). The V and J ends lost 2 bases and 4 bases respectively, with 20 bases between them. This CDR3 spans 17 amino acids. CDR1 and CDR2 (germline): MNHNS, SASEGT. The CDR3 loop is CASSETGRGGYFYGYTF. As DNA, the CDR3 is TGTGCCAGCAGTGAAACTGGCAGGGGTGGATATTTCTATGGCTACACCTTC.

V and J are TRBV2 and TRBJ2-7; possible D gene TRBD1, 5 bases. Trimming pared 6 bases from V and 3 bases from J, leaving 6 bases between. The CDR3 spans 11 residues. CDR1 is SNHLY, CDR2 FYNNEI, per germline. The CDR3 is CASRGLYEQYF. CDR3 DNA: TGTGCCAGCAGGGGGCTCTACGAGCAGTACTTC.

The chain combines TRBV5-1 with TRBJ2-5; D is perhaps TRBD2 (7 bases). Trimming left V 7 bases short and J 5 bases short, with 27 bases between. CDR3 length equals 17 residues. The germline gives CDR1 SGHRS, CDR2 YFSETQ. The CDR3 loop reads CASSKKAGGRLVETQYF. CDR3 DNA: TGCGCCAGCTCGAAAAAGGCCGGGGGGCGCCTGGTGGAGACCCAGTACTTC.

The gene calls are TRBV2 and TRBJ2-7; 9 bases match TRBD2. The CDR3 is 15 amino acids. Germline values: CDR1 SNHLY, CDR2 FYNNEI. With 4 bases clipped from V and 3 bases from J, the junction kept 7 bases outside the gene matches. The CDR3 coding sequence is TGTGCCAGCAGTGGTTGGCTAGCGGGGAGCTACGAGCAGTACTTC. This gives the protein CASSGWLAGSYEQYF.

CDR3 protein: CASSIRGDGETQYF. In nucleotides, the CDR3 is TGTGCCAGCAGTATCAGGGGTGACGGGGAGACCCAGTACTTC. The rearrangement joins TRBV6-2 or TRBV6-3 to TRBJ2-5; a weak D match, TRBD1 (6 bases). This CDR3 has 14 amino acids. Germline V gives CDR1 MNHEY, CDR2 SVGEGT. V lost 5 bases to trimming and J lost 5 bases, with 15 bases between them.

The chain joins TRBV3-1 (or the pseudogene TRBV3-2) to TRBJ1-2; weak D call: TRBD1 (6 bases). Germline lookup yields CDR1 LGHDT and CDR2 YNNKEL (reference sequence). The CDR3 length is 17 residues. V was clipped by 0 bases and J by 7 bases, with 21 bases between them. Here the CDR3 DNA reads TGTGCCAGCAGCCAAGACAACGGGTTGGTCAGGGGAACTGGCTACACCTTC. Translating gives CASSQDNGLVRGTGYTF.